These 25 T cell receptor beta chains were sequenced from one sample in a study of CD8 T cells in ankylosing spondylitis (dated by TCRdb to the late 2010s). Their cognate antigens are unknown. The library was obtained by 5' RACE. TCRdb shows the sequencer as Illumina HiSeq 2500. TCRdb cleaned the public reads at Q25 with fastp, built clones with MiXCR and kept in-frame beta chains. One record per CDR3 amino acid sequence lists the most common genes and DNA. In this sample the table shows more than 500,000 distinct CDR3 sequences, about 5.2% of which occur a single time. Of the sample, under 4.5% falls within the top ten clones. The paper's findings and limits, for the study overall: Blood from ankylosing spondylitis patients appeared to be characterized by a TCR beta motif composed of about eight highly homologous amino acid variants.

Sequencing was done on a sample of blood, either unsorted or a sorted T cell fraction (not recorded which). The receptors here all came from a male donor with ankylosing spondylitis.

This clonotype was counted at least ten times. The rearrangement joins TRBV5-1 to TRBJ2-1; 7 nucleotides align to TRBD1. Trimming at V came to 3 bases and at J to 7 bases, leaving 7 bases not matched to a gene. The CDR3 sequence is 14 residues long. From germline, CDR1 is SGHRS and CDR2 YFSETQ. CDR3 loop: CASSSAYRGNEQFF. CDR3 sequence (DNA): TGCGCCAGCAGCTCCGCCTACAGGGGAAATGAGCAGTTCTTC.

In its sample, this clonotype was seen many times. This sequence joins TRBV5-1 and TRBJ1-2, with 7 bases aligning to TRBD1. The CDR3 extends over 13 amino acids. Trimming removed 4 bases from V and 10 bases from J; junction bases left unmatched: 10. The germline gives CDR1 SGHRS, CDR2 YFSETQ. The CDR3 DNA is TGCGCCAGCAGCGAAAACAGGGGTCTAGACTACACCTTC. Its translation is CASSENRGLDYTF.

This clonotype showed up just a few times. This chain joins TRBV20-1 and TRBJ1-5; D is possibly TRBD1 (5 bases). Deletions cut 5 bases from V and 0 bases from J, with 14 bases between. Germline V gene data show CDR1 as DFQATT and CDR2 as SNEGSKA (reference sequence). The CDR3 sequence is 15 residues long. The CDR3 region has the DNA TGCAGTGCTGAGGAGGCAGGGTATAGCAATCAGCCCCAGCATTTT. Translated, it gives CSAEEAGYSNQPQHF.

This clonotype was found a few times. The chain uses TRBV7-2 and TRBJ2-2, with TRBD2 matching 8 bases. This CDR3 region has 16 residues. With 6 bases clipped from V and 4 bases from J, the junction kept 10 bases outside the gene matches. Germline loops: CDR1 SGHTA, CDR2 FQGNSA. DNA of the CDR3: TGTGCCAGCAGTCAAAGCGGGGGCCGAGGCACCGGGGAGCTGTTTTTT. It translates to CASSQSGGRGTGELFF.

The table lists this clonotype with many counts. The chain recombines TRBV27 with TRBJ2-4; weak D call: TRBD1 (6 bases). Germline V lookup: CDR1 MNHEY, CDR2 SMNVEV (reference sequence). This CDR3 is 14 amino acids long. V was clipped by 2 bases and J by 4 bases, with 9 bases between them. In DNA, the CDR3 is TGTGCCAGCAGTTTACACAGGGAAAAAAACATTCAGTACTTC. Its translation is CASSLHREKNIQYF.

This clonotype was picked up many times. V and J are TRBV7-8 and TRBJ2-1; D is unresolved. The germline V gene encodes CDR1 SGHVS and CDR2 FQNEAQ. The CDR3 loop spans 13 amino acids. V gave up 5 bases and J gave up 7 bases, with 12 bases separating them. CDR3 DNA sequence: TGTGCCAGCAGCCGATCCTGGGAAAATGAGCAGTTCTTC. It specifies CASSRSWENEQFF.

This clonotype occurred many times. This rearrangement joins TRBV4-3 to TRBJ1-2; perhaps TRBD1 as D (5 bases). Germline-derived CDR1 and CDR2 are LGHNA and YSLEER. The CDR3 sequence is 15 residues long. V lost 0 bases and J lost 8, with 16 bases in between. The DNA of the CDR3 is TGCGCCAGCAGCCAAGATCGAGGGGTGGGAAACGGCTACACCTTC. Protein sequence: CASSQDRGVGNGYTF.

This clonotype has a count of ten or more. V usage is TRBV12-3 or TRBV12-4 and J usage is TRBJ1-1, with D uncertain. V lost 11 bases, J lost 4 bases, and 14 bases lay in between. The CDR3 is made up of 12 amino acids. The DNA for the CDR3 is TGTGCCCCCGAAACAGTCTTCACTGAAGCTTTCTTT. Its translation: CAPETVFTEAFF.

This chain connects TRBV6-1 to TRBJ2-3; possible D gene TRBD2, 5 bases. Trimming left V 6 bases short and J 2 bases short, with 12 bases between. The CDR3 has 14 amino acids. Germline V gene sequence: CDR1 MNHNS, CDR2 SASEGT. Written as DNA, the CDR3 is TGTGCCAGCAGAAAAGCGGAATACACAGATACGCAGTATTTT. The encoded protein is CASRKAEYTDTQYF.

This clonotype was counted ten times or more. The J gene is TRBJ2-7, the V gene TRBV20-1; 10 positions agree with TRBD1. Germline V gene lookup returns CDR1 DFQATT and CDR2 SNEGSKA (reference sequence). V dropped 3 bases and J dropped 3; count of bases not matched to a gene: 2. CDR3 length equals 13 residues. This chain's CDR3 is CSARTGGFYEQYF. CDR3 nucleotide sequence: TGCAGTGCTAGGACAGGGGGCTTCTACGAGCAGTACTTC.

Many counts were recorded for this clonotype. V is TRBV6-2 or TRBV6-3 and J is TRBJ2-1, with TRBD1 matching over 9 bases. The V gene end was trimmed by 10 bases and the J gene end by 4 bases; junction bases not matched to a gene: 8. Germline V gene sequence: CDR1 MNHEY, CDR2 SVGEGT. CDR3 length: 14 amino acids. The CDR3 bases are TGTGCCACCCGAAACAGGGGGCCGTACAATGAGCAGTTCTTC. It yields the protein CATRNRGPYNEQFF.

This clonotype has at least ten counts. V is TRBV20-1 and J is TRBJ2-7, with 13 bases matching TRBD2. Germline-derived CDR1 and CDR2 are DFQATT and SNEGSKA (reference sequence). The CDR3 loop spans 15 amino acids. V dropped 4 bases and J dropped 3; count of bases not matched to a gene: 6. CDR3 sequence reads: CSATTSGRAIYEQYF. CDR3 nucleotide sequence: TGCAGTGCTACTACTAGCGGGAGGGCCATCTACGAGCAGTACTTC.

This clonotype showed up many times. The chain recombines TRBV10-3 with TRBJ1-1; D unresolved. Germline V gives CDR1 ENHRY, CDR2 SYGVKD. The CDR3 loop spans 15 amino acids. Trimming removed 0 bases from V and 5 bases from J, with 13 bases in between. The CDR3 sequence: CAISESLLVGTEAFF. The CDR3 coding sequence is TGTGCCATCAGTGAGTCGTTACTGGTCGGGACTGAAGCTTTCTTT.

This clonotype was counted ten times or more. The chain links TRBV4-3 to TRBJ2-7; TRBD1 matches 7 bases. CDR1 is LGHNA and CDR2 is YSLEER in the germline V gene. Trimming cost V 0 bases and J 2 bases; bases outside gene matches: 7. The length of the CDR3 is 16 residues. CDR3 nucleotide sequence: TGCGCCAGCAGCCAAGACCTAGGGGGCAGCCCCTACGAGCAGTACTTC. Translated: CASSQDLGGSPYEQYF.

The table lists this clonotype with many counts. The CDR3 sequence is CASSLEHRRVEQYF. The CDR3 region has the DNA TGTGCCAGCAGCTTAGAGCACAGGCGAGTCGAGCAGTACTTC. This chain links TRBV7-2 with TRBJ2-7, with D possibly matching TRBD1 (5 bases). The germline V gene has CDR1 SGHTA and CDR2 FQGNSA. This CDR3 region has 14 residues. Trimming removed 1 base at V and 6 bases at J, with 13 bases between.

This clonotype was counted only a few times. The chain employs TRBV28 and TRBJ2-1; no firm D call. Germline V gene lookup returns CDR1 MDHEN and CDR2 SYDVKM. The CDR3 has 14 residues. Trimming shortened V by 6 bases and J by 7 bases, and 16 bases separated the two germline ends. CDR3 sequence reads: CASSLLGFVNEQFF. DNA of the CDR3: TGTGCCAGCAGCCTTCTTGGTTTCGTGAATGAGCAGTTCTTC.

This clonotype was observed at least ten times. The CDR3 loop is CAIKGPTGGAFF. CDR3 nucleotide sequence: TGTGCCATTAAGGGGCCCACCGGGGGAGCTTTCTTT. This chain connects TRBV10-3 to TRBJ1-1; maybe TRBD1 (5 bases). CDR3 size: 12 residues. Deletions cut 9 bases from V and 10 bases from J, with 18 bases between. Germline-derived CDR1 and CDR2 are ENHRY and SYGVKD.

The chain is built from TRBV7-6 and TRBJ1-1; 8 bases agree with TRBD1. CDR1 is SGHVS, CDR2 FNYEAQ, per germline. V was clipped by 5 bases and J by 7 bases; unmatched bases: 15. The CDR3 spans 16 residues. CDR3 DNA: TGTGCCAGCAGCCCTACAGGGGGGAGAACTTCGGGTGAAGCTTTCTTT. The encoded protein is CASSPTGGRTSGEAFF.

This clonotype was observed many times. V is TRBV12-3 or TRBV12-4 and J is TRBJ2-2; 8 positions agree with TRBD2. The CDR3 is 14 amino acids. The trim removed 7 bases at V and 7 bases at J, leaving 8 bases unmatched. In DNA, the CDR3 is TGTGCCAGCATCGCCGGGGGGGGCCACGGGGAGCTGTTTTTT. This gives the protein CASIAGGGHGELFF.

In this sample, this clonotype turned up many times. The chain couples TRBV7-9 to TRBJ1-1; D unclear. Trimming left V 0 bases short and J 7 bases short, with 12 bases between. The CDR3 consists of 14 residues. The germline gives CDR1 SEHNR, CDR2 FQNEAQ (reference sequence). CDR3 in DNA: TGTGCCAGCAGCTTAGCGATAGGTTTTGGTGAAGCTTTCTTT. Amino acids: CASSLAIGFGEAFF.

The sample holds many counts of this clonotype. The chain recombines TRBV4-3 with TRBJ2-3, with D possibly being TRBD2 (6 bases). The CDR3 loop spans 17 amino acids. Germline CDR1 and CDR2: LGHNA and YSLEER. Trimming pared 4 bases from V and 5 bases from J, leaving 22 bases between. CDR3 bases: TGCGCCAGCAGCCCCTACGCTGCGGGACCCACCGGAGATACGCAGTATTTT. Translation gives CASSPYAAGPTGDTQYF.

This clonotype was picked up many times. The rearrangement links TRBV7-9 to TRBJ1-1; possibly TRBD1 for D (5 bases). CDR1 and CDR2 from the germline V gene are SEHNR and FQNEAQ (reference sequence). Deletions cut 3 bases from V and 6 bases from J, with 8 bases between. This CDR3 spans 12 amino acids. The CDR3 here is CASSFRDPEAFF. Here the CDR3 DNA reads TGTGCCAGCAGCTTCCGGGACCCTGAAGCTTTCTTT.

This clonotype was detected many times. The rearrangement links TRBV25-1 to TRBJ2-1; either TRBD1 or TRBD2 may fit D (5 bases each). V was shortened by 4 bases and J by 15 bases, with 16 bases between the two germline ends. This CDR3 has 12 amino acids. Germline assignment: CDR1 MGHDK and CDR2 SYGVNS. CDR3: CASSGARGPLFF. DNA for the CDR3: TGTGCCAGCAGTGGGGCACGGGGCCCGCTGTTCTTC.

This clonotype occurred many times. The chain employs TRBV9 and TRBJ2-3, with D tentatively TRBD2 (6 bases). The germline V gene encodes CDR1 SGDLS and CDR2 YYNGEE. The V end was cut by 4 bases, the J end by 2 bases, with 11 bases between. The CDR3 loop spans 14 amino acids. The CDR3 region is CASSTRLVTDTQYF. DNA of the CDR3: TGTGCCAGCAGCACTCGACTAGTCACAGATACGCAGTATTTT.

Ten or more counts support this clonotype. The CDR3 sequence: CASSAGLNYNEQFF. Written as DNA, the CDR3 is TGTGCCAGCAGCGCGGGACTAAACTACAATGAGCAGTTCTTC. This chain links TRBV7-8 with TRBJ2-1; the match to TRBD2 covers 7 bases. V lost 5 bases to trimming and J lost 3 bases; unmatched junction nucleotides: 4. The CDR3 is 14 amino acids. Germline V lookup: CDR1 SGHVS, CDR2 FQNEAQ. Variable domain in full (rest from reference TRBV7-8 and TRBJ2-1): GAGVSQSPRYKVAKRGQDVALRCDPISGHVSLFWYQQALGQGPEFLTYFQNEAQLDKSGLPSDRFFAERPEGSVSTLKIQRTQQEDSAVYLCASSAGLNYNEQFFGPGTRLTVL.